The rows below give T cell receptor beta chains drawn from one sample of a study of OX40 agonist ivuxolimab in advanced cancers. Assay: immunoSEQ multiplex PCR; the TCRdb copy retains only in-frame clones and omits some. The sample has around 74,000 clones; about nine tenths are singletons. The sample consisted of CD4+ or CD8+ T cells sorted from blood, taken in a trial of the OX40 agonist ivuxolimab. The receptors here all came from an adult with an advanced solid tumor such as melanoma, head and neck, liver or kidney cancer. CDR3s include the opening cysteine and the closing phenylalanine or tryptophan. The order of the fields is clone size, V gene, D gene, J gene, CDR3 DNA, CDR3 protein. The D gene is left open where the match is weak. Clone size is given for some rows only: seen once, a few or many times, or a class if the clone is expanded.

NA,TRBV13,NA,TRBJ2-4,TGTGCCAGTCAGTCTGGGCTCGCCAAAAACATTCAGTACTTC,CASQSGLAKNIQYF
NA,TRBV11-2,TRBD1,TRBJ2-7,TGTGCCAGCAGCTGGGGACAGGGGGCGCTTTACGAGCAGTACTTC,CASSWGQGALYEQYF
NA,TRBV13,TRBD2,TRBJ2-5,TGTGCCAGCACCCGCCCCGTGGGGGAGGGAGAGACCCAGTACTTC,CASTRPVGEGETQYF
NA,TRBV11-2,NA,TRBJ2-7,TGTGCCAGCAGCTTAGGGGAGGCCTACGAGCAGTACTTC,CASSLGEAYEQYF
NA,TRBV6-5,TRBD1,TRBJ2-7,TGTGCCAGCAGTTACTCCAGGGGGCAGAACGAGCAGTACTTC,CASSYSRGQNEQYF
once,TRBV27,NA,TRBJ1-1,TGTGCCAGCAGTTCGACAGTGAACACTGAAGCTTTCTTT,CASSSTVNTEAFF
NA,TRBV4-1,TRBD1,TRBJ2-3,TGCGCCAGCAGCCAAGACCCGACAGGGTTGAGCACAGATACGCAGTATTTT,CASSQDPTGLSTDTQYF
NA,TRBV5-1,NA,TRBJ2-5,TGCGCCAGCAGCTTAGGAGTGGCAGGGGATGAGACCCAGTACTTC,CASSLGVAGDETQYF
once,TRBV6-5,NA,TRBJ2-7,TGTGCCAGCAGTACCTCGGGGATTCACGAGCAGTACTTC,CASSTSGIHEQYF
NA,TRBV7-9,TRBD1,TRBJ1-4,TGTGCCAGCAGCCCAGTGACAGGGACGGGAAAACTGTTTTTT,CASSPVTGTGKLFF
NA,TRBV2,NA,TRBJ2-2,TGTGCCAGCAGTGAGTCGGGATCCACCGGGGAGCTGTTTTTT,CASSESGSTGELFF
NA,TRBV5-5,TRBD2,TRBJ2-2,TGTGCCAGCAGCTCCAGCGGGGGGGCGTCCGGGGAGCTGTTTTTT,CASSSSGGASGELFF
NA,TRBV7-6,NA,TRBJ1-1,TGTGCCAGCAGCTTCGAGGGATATGAAGGAGACACTGAAGCTTTCTTT,CASSFEGYEGDTEAFF
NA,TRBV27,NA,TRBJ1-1,TGTGCCAGCAGTTTCGGAGCTTTGTCTGAAGCTTTCTTT,CASSFGALSEAFF
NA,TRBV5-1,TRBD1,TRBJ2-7,TGCGCCAGCAGCGACAGGGAAGTGGAGTACTTC,CASSDREVEYF
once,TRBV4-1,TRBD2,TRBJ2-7,TGCGCCAGCAGCCAAGATGCTAGCGGGGTCCTGGGGTCCTACGAGCAGTACTTC,CASSQDASGVLGSYEQYF
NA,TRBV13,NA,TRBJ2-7,TGTGCCAGCAGCTTATTCCGGGTCGAAGAGCAGTACTTC,CASSLFRVEEQYF
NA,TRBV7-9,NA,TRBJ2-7,TGTGCCAGCAGCTTAGAGGGACGGACGATCGAGGGGCAGTACTTC,CASSLEGRTIEGQYF
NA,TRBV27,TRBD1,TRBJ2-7,TGTGCCAGCAGTTACGGCAGGGGGTACGAGCAGTACTTC,CASSYGRGYEQYF
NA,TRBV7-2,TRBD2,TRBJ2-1,TGTGCCAGCAGCTTAAACCTAGCGGGGGGGTGGAATGAGCAGTTCTTC,CASSLNLAGGWNEQFF
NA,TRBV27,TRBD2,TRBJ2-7,TGTGCCAGCAGTTTATCAGCGGGGGGGTACGAGCAGTACTTC,CASSLSAGGYEQYF
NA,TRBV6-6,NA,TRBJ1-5,TGTGCCAGCAGTTATGCGAGGTCCCAGCATTTT,CASSYARSQHF
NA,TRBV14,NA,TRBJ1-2,TGTGCCAGCAGCCAAGGCGTGTGGGCAGGGGATGGCTACACCTTC,CASSQGVWAGDGYTF
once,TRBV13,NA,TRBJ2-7,TGTGCCAGCAGCACGAGTCTTCGAGGCGAGCAGTACTTC,CASSTSLRGEQYF
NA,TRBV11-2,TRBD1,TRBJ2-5,TGTGCCAGCAGTCAAATATACAGGGGTGAAGCCCAAGAGACCCAGTACTTC,CASSQIYRGEAQETQYF
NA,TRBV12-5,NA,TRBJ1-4,TGTGCTAGTGGTCCCCCCGAGCTTAATGAAAAACTGTTTTTT,CASGPPELNEKLFF
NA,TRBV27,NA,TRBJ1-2,TGTGCCAGCAGAAAGCTGGGGGGGGGCTACACCTTC,CASRKLGGGYTF
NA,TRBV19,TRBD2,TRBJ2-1,TGTGCCAGTAGTATCGGACTAGAGCGGGGGGGAGACCCCACGTTCTTC,CASSIGLERGGDPTFF
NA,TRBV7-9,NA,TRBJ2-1,TGTGCCAGCGACGGGACTTGGTATAGTGAGCAGTTCTTC,CASDGTWYSEQFF
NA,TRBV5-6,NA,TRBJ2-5,TGTGCCAGCAGCTTACAAGAGACCCAGTACTTC,CASSLQETQYF
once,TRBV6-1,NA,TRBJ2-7,TGTGCCAGCAGCTCGATAGGATCGTACGAGCAGTACTTC,CASSSIGSYEQYF
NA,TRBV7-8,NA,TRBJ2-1,TGTGCCAGCAGCCCCCAGGCCAGCTCCTACAATGAGCAGTTCTTC,CASSPQASSYNEQFF
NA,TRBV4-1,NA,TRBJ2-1,TGCGCCAGCAGCGCCCGACTAGGCCCCGGGGAGCAGTTCTTC,CASSARLGPGEQFF
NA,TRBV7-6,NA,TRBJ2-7,TGTGCCAGCAGCTTAAGCCCCAGCTCCTACGAGCAGTACTTC,CASSLSPSSYEQYF
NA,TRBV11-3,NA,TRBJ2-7,TGTGCCAGCAGCCAAAGAGCCCCCTACGAGCAGTACTTC,CASSQRAPYEQYF
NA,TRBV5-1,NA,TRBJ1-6,TGCGCCAGCAGCTTGGAGTGGGCTGGGGTACCCTATTCACCCCTCCACTTT,CASSLEWAGVPYSPLHF
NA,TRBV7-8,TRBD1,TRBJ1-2,TGTGCCAGCAGCTTATTGTTAATCGCCGGGACAGGGACCGATAATGGCTACACCTTC,CASSLLLIAGTGTDNGYTF
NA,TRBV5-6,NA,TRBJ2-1,TGTGCCAGCAGCTTGGGGAAGCCAACTTCCTACAATGAGCAGTTCTTC,CASSLGKPTSYNEQFF
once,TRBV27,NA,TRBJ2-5,TGTGCCAGCAGCTATGGACAGAGCGAGGCCCAGTACTTC,CASSYGQSEAQYF
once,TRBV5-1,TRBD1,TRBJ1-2,TGCGCCAGCAGCGACCTACAGGGGGGGATGAACTATGGCTACACCTTC,CASSDLQGGMNYGYTF
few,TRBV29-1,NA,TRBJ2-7,TGCAGCGTTGAAGACAGGGAGTCCTACGAGCAGTACTTC,CSVEDRESYEQYF
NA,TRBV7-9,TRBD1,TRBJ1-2,TGTGCCAGCAGCGCTAACAGGGGAGTTATTCATGGCTACACCTTC,CASSANRGVIHGYTF
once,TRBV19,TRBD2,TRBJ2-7,TGTGCCAGTAGTAAGCGGGACTACGAGCAGTACTTC,CASSKRDYEQYF
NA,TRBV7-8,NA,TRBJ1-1,TGTGCCAGCAGCGTATGGGGCACTGAAGCTTTCTTT,CASSVWGTEAFF
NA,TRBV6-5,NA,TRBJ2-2,TGTGCCAGCAGTTACTTAGGGCTCGGGGAGCTGTTTTTT,CASSYLGLGELFF